This is a list of T cell receptor beta chains from one sample in a study of blood T cell repertoires in COVID-19. TCRdb keeps only in-frame clones here, not all; method: immunoSEQ multiplex PCR. The data show about 190,000 clones, roughly 80% seen once. Sequencing was carried out using peripheral blood. Receptors originate from a woman aged 55-70 years with COVID-19, enrolled during active disease. The CDR3 runs from the conserved cysteine through the conserved F or W. The D gene is left open where the match is weak. Size tells how often a clone was seen (once, few, many) or the class of an expanded clone, and some rows leave it out.

d_call: -
j_call: TRBJ2-3
clone_size: few
v_call: TRBV5-1
cdr3_aa: CASSFWGGSTDTQYF
cdr3_nt: TGCGCCAGCAGCTTCTGGGGCGGAAGCACAGATACGCAGTATTTT

d_call: TRBD2
j_call: TRBJ2-1
clone_size: -
v_call: TRBV5-1
cdr3_aa: CASSPVSGGAYEQFF
cdr3_nt: TGCGCCAGCAGCCCCGTTAGCGGGGGGGCCTATGAGCAGTTCTTC

d_call: -
j_call: TRBJ1-2
clone_size: -
v_call: TRBV18
cdr3_aa: CASSPPGLSDYGYTF
cdr3_nt: TGTGCCAGCTCACCCCCGGGGTTGTCTGACTATGGCTACACCTTC

d_call: TRBD1
j_call: TRBJ1-3
clone_size: -
v_call: TRBV7-6
cdr3_aa: CASSLGHQGARGNTIYF
cdr3_nt: TGTGCCAGCAGCTTAGGACATCAGGGGGCGCGGGGAAACACCATATATTTT

d_call: TRBD1
j_call: TRBJ1-2
clone_size: -
v_call: TRBV28
cdr3_aa: CASSLGQGNYGYTF
cdr3_nt: TGTGCCAGCAGTTTAGGACAGGGAAACTATGGCTACACCTTC

d_call: -
j_call: TRBJ1-5
clone_size: -
v_call: TRBV7-2
cdr3_aa: CASSLQRGSQPQHF
cdr3_nt: TGTGCCAGCAGCTTGCAAAGGGGCAGTCAGCCCCAGCATTTT

d_call: -
j_call: TRBJ2-3
clone_size: -
v_call: TRBV5-1
cdr3_aa: CASSSGQISTDTQYF
cdr3_nt: TGCGCCAGCAGCTCCGGACAGATTAGCACAGATACGCAGTATTTT

d_call: TRBD1
j_call: TRBJ2-4
clone_size: -
v_call: TRBV5-6
cdr3_aa: CASSLAGTEINIQYF
cdr3_nt: TGTGCCAGCAGCTTGGCCGGGACAGAAATAAACATTCAGTACTTC

d_call: -
j_call: TRBJ2-1
clone_size: -
v_call: TRBV2
cdr3_aa: CASRAAVRNNEQFF
cdr3_nt: TGTGCCAGCAGGGCCGCAGTCCGAAACAATGAGCAGTTCTTC

d_call: -
j_call: TRBJ2-5
clone_size: -
v_call: TRBV28
cdr3_aa: CASSLWYSRETQYF
cdr3_nt: TGTGCCAGCAGTTTATGGTACAGTCGGGAGACCCAGTACTTC

d_call: -
j_call: TRBJ2-3
clone_size: -
v_call: TRBV4-3
cdr3_aa: CASSPKTENTDTQYF
cdr3_nt: TGCGCCAGCAGCCCTAAGACAGAAAACACAGATACGCAGTATTTT

d_call: -
j_call: TRBJ1-1
clone_size: -
v_call: TRBV7-6
cdr3_aa: CASSPSDGTRTEAFF
cdr3_nt: TGTGCCAGCAGCCCATCGGACGGGACTCGCACTGAAGCTTTCTTT

d_call: TRBD1
j_call: TRBJ1-2
clone_size: -
v_call: TRBV19
cdr3_aa: CASSTFSGQRNYGYTF
cdr3_nt: TGTGCCAGTAGTACATTCTCGGGACAGCGTAACTATGGCTACACCTTC

d_call: TRBD1
j_call: TRBJ2-3
clone_size: -
v_call: TRBV27
cdr3_aa: CASSLSHPADRGQSDTQYF
cdr3_nt: TGTGCCAGCAGTTTATCCCACCCCGCGGACAGGGGGCAGTCAGATACGCAGTATTTT

d_call: TRBD2
j_call: TRBJ2-3
clone_size: few
v_call: TRBV7-9
cdr3_aa: CASSAESGVSTDTQYF
cdr3_nt: TGTGCCAGCAGCGCCGAAAGCGGGGTTAGCACAGATACGCAGTATTTT

d_call: TRBD1
j_call: TRBJ1-1
clone_size: -
v_call: TRBV7-8
cdr3_aa: CASKEGGWGTEAFF
cdr3_nt: TGTGCCAGTAAAGAAGGGGGCTGGGGGACTGAAGCTTTCTTT

d_call: TRBD1
j_call: TRBJ1-1
clone_size: -
v_call: TRBV29-1
cdr3_aa: CSGQQGWSEAFF
cdr3_nt: TGCAGCGGACAACAGGGGTGGAGTGAAGCTTTCTTT

d_call: TRBD2
j_call: TRBJ2-7
clone_size: -
v_call: TRBV5-4
cdr3_aa: CASSLSLAGGSYEQYF
cdr3_nt: TGTGCCAGCAGCTTGTCCCTAGCGGGCGGCTCCTACGAGCAGTACTTC

d_call: TRBD1
j_call: TRBJ1-2
clone_size: -
v_call: TRBV5-5
cdr3_aa: CASRGTGASGYTF
cdr3_nt: TGTGCCAGCAGAGGGACAGGGGCGAGTGGCTACACCTTC

d_call: TRBD1
j_call: TRBJ1-5
clone_size: -
v_call: TRBV6-4
cdr3_aa: CAILKGTDHSNQPQHF
cdr3_nt: TGTGCCATTCTTAAAGGGACAGATCATAGCAATCAGCCCCAGCATTTT

d_call: TRBD1
j_call: TRBJ1-1
clone_size: -
v_call: TRBV10-3
cdr3_aa: CAISERTGAGTEAFF
cdr3_nt: TGTGCCATCAGTGAGAGGACAGGGGCCGGCACTGAAGCTTTCTTT

d_call: -
j_call: TRBJ2-5
clone_size: -
v_call: TRBV5-1
cdr3_aa: CASSSGTGETQYF
cdr3_nt: TGCGCCAGCAGCTCCGGGACTGGGGAGACCCAGTACTTC

d_call: TRBD1
j_call: TRBJ2-7
clone_size: -
v_call: TRBV5-6
cdr3_aa: CASSSQGQGSNEQYF
cdr3_nt: TGTGCCAGCAGCTCCCAAGGACAGGGGAGCAACGAGCAGTACTTC

d_call: -
j_call: TRBJ2-4
clone_size: -
v_call: TRBV5-1
cdr3_aa: CASSPQGIDIQYF
cdr3_nt: TGCGCCAGCAGTCCACAGGGTATAGACATTCAGTACTTC

d_call: TRBD1
j_call: TRBJ2-2
clone_size: -
v_call: TRBV24-1
cdr3_aa: CATNDRAGGELFF
cdr3_nt: TGTGCCACCAACGACAGGGCGGGCGGGGAGCTGTTTTTT

d_call: TRBD1
j_call: TRBJ2-1
clone_size: -
v_call: TRBV7-2
cdr3_aa: CASSYNPVGQGQFF
cdr3_nt: TGTGCCAGCAGTTATAACCCGGTGGGACAGGGTCAGTTCTTC

d_call: -
j_call: TRBJ1-5
clone_size: -
v_call: TRBV3-1/TRBV3-2
cdr3_aa: CASRANGINQPQHF
cdr3_nt: TGTGCCAGTAGAGCCAACGGGATTAATCAGCCCCAGCATTTT

d_call: TRBD2
j_call: TRBJ2-7
clone_size: -
v_call: TRBV30
cdr3_aa: CAWSDLAGGTYEQYF
cdr3_nt: TGTGCCTGGAGTGATCTAGCGGGAGGTACCTACGAGCAGTACTTC

d_call: TRBD1
j_call: TRBJ1-6
clone_size: -
v_call: TRBV19
cdr3_aa: CASSISGTANSPLHF
cdr3_nt: TGTGCCAGTAGTATCTCGGGGACAGCGAATTCACCCCTCCACTTT

d_call: TRBD1
j_call: TRBJ1-1
clone_size: -
v_call: TRBV7-2
cdr3_aa: CASSEYRGRNTEAFF
cdr3_nt: TGTGCCAGCAGCGAGTACAGGGGACGGAACACTGAAGCTTTCTTT

d_call: TRBD2
j_call: TRBJ2-3
clone_size: -
v_call: TRBV5-1
cdr3_aa: CASSPGLAGSTDTQYF
cdr3_nt: TGCGCCAGCAGCCCGGGACTAGCGGGGAGCACAGATACGCAGTATTTT

d_call: TRBD1
j_call: TRBJ1-2
clone_size: -
v_call: TRBV15
cdr3_aa: CATSRDQGGTYGYTF
cdr3_nt: TGTGCCACCAGCAGAGATCAAGGGGGCACCTATGGCTACACCTTC

d_call: TRBD2
j_call: TRBJ2-3
clone_size: -
v_call: TRBV5-1
cdr3_aa: CASRVRGLAVETDTQYF
cdr3_nt: TGCGCCAGCAGAGTAAGGGGACTAGCGGTAGAAACAGATACGCAGTATTTT

d_call: -
j_call: TRBJ2-7
clone_size: -
v_call: TRBV5-1
cdr3_aa: CASSLAGSSYEQYF
cdr3_nt: TGCGCCAGCAGCTTGGCTGGGAGTTCCTACGAGCAGTACTTC

d_call: TRBD2
j_call: TRBJ2-1
clone_size: -
v_call: TRBV7-3
cdr3_aa: CASSLGSGRALSYNEQFF
cdr3_nt: TGTGCCAGCAGCTTAGGGAGCGGGAGGGCCCTCTCCTACAATGAGCAGTTCTTC

d_call: -
j_call: TRBJ2-7
clone_size: few
v_call: TRBV7-3
cdr3_aa: CASSSGPNYEQYF
cdr3_nt: TGTGCCAGCAGCTCGGGTCCAAACTACGAGCAGTACTTC

d_call: TRBD2
j_call: TRBJ2-3
clone_size: few
v_call: TRBV19
cdr3_aa: CASSIGRIAGGIRTDTQYF
cdr3_nt: TGTGCCAGTAGTATAGGGAGGATAGCGGGAGGTATTCGAACAGATACGCAGTATTTT

d_call: -
j_call: TRBJ1-1
clone_size: few
v_call: TRBV7-6
cdr3_aa: CASSEKVAGLFSLDTEAFF
cdr3_nt: TGTGCCAGCAGCGAAAAGGTGGCAGGGTTGTTTAGTTTGGACACTGAAGCTTTCTTT

d_call: TRBD2
j_call: TRBJ2-2
clone_size: -
v_call: TRBV7-3
cdr3_aa: CASSSPPGGSNTGELFF
cdr3_nt: TGTGCCAGCAGCTCCCCCCCGGGGGGGTCGAACACCGGGGAGCTGTTTTTT

d_call: TRBD1
j_call: TRBJ1-4
clone_size: once
v_call: TRBV3-1/TRBV3-2
cdr3_aa: CASSGRTGGEKLFF
cdr3_nt: TGTGCCAGCAGCGGACGAACAGGGGGAGAAAAACTGTTTTTT

d_call: TRBD2
j_call: TRBJ2-1
clone_size: -
v_call: TRBV4-2
cdr3_aa: CASRPSSGRANEQFF
cdr3_nt: TGTGCCAGCAGACCGTCTAGCGGGAGGGCGAATGAGCAGTTCTTC